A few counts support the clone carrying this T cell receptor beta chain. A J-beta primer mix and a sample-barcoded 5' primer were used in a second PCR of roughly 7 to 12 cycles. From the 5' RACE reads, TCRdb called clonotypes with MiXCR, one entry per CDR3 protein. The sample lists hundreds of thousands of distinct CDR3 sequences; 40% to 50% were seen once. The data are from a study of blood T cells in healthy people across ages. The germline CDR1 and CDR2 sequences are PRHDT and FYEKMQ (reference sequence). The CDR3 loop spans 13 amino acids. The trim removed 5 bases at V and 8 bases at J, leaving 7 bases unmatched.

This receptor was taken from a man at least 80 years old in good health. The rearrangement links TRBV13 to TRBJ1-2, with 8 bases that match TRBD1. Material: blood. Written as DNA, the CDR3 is TGTGCCAGCAGCGTCAGGGGGCCGAAGGGCTACACCTTC. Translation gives CASSVRGPKGYTF.